This T cell receptor beta chain emerged from a study of cytomegalovirus exposure and HLA in healthy donors. The study ran its PCR with 60 Vbeta and 13 Jbeta primers. Clones were sequenced by immunoSEQ multiplex PCR, and TCRdb holds only the in-frame ones, with some missing. Altogether 150,000 to 200,000 clones are present, around three quarters being singletons, with the ten largest covering roughly 3%. Sequenced sample: PBMCs. The source is a woman aged 40 to 50 in good health and CMV-seronegative.

CDR3 residues: CASSDRVLNTEAFF. The CDR3 DNA sequence: TGTGCCAGCAGTGATCGCGTACTGAACACTGAAGCTTTCTTT. V and J are TRBV2 and TRBJ1-1, with D unresolved. Trimming stripped 3 bases from V and 0 bases from J, with 8 bases between. This CDR3 region has 14 residues. Germline CDR1 reads SNHLY; CDR2 reads FYNNEI.